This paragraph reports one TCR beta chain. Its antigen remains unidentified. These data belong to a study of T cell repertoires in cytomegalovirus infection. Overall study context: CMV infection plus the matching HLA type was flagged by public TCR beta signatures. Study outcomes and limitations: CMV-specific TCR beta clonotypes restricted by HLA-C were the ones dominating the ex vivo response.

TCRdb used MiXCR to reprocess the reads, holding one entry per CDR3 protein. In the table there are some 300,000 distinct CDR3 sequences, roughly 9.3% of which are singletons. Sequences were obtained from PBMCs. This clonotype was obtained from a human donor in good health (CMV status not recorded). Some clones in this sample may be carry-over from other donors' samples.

In nucleotides, the CDR3 is TGTGCCAGCAGTGATAGGCAATCTCGCGACTACACCTTC. It yields the protein CASSDRQSRDYTF. The chain couples TRBV2 to TRBJ1-2; D call uncertain. CDR1 and CDR2 from the germline V gene are SNHLY and FYNNEI. The CDR3 contains 13 residues. The V gene lost 3 bases and the J gene lost 10 bases, with 15 bases spanning the gap. Looking up the rest from reference TRBV2 and TRBJ1-2 gives the full variable domain: EPEVTQTPSHQVTQMGQEVILRCVPISNHLYFYWYRQILGQKVEFLVSFYNNEISEKSEIFDDQFSVERPDGSNFTLKIRSTKLEDSAMYFCASSDRQSRDYTFGSGTRLTVV.